This TCR beta chain is drawn from a study of shared clonotypes between healthy human individuals. At the level of the study: Aged between 18 and 49, the donors were a couple of women and three men.

TCRdb keeps only in-frame clones here, not all; method: immunoSEQ multiplex PCR. The table records around 690,000 clones, around 90% of them present only once. The study drew its donors from healthy HIV-negative adults without recent acute infections or vaccinations. There were only Caucasian adults among the donors, and all lived in Nashville, Tennessee. V dropped 2 bases and J dropped 5 bases, with 13 bases sitting between them. The CDR3 has 14 residues. Germline V gene sequence: CDR1 SGHDT, CDR2 YYEEEE. The chain combines TRBV5-6 with TRBJ2-5; TRBD1 or TRBD2 may be the D gene (6 bases each). The TCR originated in a man between 18 and 35 years old in good health. Some clones in this sample may be carry-over from other donors' samples. The sample taken for sequencing was memory CD8+ T cells from PBMCs. Subset given: CD45RO+ cells pooled with CCR7-negative TemRA cells. CDR3 loop: CASSLEGGRETQYF. DNA of the CDR3: TGTGCCAGCAGCTTAGAAGGGGGGAGGGAGACCCAGTACTTC.